This TCR beta chain was recovered during a study of blood T cells in healthy people across ages. This clonotype was seen a handful of times. The antigen is unknown. This CDR3 has 16 residues. Per germline, CDR1 SGHRS and CDR2 YFSETQ. J lost 2 bases, V lost 7 bases, and 10 bases had no gene match. Combining a sample-barcoded 5' primer with a J-beta primer mix, a second PCR ran for roughly 7 to 12 cycles. TCRdb reprocessed the 5' RACE reads via MiXCR and lists one record per CDR3 protein. The sample lists hundreds of thousands of distinct CDR3 sequences, more than 25% occurring once. Regarding the study as a whole: A greater number of naive CD4+ cells and higher diversity distinguished long-lived donors from aged donors.

Another study also made use of these data, one on T cells of mothers and their children.

The chain has TRBV5-1 and TRBJ1-3; 9 bases fit TRBD1. Sequences were obtained from blood. The source of this sequence is a boy under 18 in good health. As DNA, the CDR3 is TGCGCCAGCGGCTCGGACAGGGGAAGACCTGGAAACACCATATATTTT. It specifies CASGSDRGRPGNTIYF.